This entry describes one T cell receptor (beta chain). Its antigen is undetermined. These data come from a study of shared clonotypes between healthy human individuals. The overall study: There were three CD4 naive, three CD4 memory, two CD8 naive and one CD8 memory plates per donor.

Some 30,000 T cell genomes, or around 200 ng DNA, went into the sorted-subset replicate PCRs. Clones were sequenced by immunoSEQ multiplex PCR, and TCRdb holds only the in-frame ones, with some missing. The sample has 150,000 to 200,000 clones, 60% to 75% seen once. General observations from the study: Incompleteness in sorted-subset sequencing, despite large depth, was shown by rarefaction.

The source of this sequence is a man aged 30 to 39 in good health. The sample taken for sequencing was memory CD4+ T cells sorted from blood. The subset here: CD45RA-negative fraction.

The CDR3 sequence is CAWSVRGLNQPQHF. The CDR3 DNA reads as TGTGCCTGGAGTGTCCGGGGCCTAAATCAGCCCCAGCATTTT. The rearrangement uses TRBV30 and TRBJ1-5; D perhaps matches TRBD1 (5 bases). The V gene lost 0 bases and the J gene lost 4 bases, with 10 bases spanning the gap. The germline gives CDR1 GTSNPN, CDR2 SVGIG (reference sequence). The CDR3 has 14 amino acids.